This TCR beta chain stems from a study of T-cell reconstitution after alpha-beta-depleted transplantation in children. The TCRbeta library incorporated unique molecular identifiers. In TCRdb, the PCR reads were re-called with MiXCR into one record per CDR3 protein. In the table there are approximately 210,000 distinct CDR3 sequences, 13% to 15% of which are singletons. The sample holds many counts of this clonotype. The clonotype was recovered from a human donor who donated a stem cell graft to a child with acute lymphoblastic leukemia. The sequencing used PBMCs from the stem cell graft donor, collected from the stem cell graft.

The chain's CDR3 is CASSHRSREETQYF. DNA for the CDR3: TGTGCCAGCAGCCATCGCTCCAGGGAAGAGACCCAGTACTTC. The genes are TRBV7-9 and TRBJ2-5, with D maybe TRBD1 (5 bases). V dropped 5 bases and J dropped 3 bases, with 13 bases sitting between them. CDR3 length: 14 amino acids. In germline, CDR1 is SEHNR, CDR2 FQNEAQ (reference sequence). The variable domain in full, completed from reference TRBV7-9 and TRBJ2-5, reads DTGVSQNPRHKITKRGQNVTFRCDPISEHNRLYWYRQTLGQGPEFLTYFQNEAQLEKSRLLSDRFSAERPKGSFSTLEIQRTEQGDSAMYLCASSHRSREETQYFGPGTRLLVL.